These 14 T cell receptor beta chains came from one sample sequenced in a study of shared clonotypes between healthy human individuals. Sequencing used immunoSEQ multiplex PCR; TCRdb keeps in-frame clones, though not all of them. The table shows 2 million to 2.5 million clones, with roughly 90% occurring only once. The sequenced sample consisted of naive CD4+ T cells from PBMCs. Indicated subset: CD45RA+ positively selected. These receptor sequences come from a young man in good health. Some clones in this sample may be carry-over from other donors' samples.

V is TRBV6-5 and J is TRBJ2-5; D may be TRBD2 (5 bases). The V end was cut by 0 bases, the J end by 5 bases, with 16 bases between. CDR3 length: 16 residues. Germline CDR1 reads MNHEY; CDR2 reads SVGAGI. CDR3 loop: CASSYSRWGVPETQYF. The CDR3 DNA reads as TGTGCCAGCAGTTACTCGAGGTGGGGAGTCCCGGAGACCCAGTACTTC.

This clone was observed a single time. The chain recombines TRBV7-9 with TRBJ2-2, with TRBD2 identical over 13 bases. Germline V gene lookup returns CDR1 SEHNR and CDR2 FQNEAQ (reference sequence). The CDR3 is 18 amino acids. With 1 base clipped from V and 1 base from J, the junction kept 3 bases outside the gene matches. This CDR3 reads CASSLGRLAGGNTGELFF. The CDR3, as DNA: TGTGCCAGCAGCTTAGGGCGACTAGCGGGAGGGAACACCGGGGAGCTGTTTTTT.

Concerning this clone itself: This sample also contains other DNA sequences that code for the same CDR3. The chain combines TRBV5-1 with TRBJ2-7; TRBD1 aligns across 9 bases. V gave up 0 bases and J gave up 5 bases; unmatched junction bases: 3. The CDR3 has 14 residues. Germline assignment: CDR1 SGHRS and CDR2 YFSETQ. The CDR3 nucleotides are TGCGCCAGCAGCTTGGGACAGGGGGTAAACGAGCAGTACTTC. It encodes CASSLGQGVNEQYF.

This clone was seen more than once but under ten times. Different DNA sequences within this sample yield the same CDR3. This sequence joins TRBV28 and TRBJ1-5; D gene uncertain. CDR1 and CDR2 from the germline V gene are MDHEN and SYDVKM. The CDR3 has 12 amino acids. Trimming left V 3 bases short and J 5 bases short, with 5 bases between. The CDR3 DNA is TGTGCCAGCAGTTTGAGGTATCAGCCCCAGCATTTT. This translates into CASSLRYQPQHF.

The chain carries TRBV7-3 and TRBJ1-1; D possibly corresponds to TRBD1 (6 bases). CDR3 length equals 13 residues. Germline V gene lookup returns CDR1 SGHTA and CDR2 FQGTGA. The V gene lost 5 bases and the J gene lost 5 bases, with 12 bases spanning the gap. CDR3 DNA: TGTGCCAGCAGCATCTCGACAGGAACTGAAGCTTTCTTT. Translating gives CASSISTGTEAFF.

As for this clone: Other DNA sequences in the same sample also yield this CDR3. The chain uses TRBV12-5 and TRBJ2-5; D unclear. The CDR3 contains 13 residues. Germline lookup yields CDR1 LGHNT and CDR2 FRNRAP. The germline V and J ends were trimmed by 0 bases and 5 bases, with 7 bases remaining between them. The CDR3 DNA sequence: TGTGCTAGTGGTTTGGTTGGTAGGGAGACCCAGTACTTC. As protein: CASGLVGRETQYF.

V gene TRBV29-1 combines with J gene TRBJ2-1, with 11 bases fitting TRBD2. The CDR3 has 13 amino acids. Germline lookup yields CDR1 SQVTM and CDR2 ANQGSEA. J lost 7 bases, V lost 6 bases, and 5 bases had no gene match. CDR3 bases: TGCAGCGTGAATAGCGGGAGGGGGAATGAGCAGTTCTTC. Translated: CSVNSGRGNEQFF.

The CDR3 nucleotides read TGTGCCAGCAGTGCAAGAAGAACGGACAGGGCCAATGGCTACACCTTC. This sequence encodes CASSARRTDRANGYTF. The V call is TRBV6-1, the J call TRBJ1-2; 8 bases align to TRBD1. Per the germline V gene, CDR1 is MNHNS and CDR2 is SASEGT. The CDR3 is 16 residues long. Trimming at V came to 4 bases and at J to 6 bases, leaving 13 bases not matched to a gene.

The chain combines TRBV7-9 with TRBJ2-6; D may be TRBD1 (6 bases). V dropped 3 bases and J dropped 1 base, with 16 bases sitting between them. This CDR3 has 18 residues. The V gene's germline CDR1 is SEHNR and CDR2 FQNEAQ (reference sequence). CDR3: CASSFIGRGQSGANVLTF. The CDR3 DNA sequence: TGTGCCAGCAGCTTTATCGGCAGGGGACAATCTGGGGCCAACGTCCTGACTTTC.

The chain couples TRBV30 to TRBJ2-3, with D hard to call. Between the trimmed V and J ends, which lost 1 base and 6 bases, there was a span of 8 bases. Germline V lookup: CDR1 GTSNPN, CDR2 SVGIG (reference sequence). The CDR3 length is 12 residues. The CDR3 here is CAWSAARDTQYF. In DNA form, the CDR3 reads TGTGCCTGGAGTGCAGCCCGGGATACGCAGTATTTT.

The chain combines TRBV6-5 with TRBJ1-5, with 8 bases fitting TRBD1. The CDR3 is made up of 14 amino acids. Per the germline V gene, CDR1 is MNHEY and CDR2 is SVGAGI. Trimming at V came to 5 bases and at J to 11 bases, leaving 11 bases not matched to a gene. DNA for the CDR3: TGTGCCAGCAGTACAGGACAGGGCGAGGAGTCCCAGCATTTT. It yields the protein CASSTGQGEESQHF.

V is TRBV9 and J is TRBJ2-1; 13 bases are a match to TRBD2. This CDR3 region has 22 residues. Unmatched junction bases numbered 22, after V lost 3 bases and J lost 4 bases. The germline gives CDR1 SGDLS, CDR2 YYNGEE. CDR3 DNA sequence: TGTGCCAGCAGCGAAAAGGTTAGGACTAGCGGGAGCGCCCCTCTACGTTACAATGAGCAGTTCTTC. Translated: CASSEKVRTSGSAPLRYNEQFF.

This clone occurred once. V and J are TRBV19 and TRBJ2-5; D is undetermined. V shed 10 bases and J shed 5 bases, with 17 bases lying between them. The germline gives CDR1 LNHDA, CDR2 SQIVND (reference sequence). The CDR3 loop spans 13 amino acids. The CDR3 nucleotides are TGTGCCACCAGGACGGCTATGATGGAGACCCAGTACTTC. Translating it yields CATRTAMMETQYF.

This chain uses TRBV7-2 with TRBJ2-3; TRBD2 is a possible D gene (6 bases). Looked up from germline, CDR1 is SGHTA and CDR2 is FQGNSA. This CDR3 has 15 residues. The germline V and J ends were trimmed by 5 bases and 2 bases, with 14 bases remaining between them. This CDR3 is CASSRTTTTTDTQYF. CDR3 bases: TGTGCCAGCAGCCGGACTACGACAACCACAGATACGCAGTATTTT.